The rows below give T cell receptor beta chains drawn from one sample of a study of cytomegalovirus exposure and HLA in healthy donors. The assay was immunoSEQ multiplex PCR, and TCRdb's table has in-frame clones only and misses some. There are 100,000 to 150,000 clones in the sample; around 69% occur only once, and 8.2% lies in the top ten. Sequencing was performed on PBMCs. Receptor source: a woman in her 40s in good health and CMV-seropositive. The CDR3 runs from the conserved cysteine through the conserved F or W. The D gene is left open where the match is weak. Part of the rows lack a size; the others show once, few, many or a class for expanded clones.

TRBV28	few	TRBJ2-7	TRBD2	TGTGCCAGCAGTTTGGAGGTCCTAGCGGGGGCCTCCTACGAGCAGTACTTC	CASSLEVLAGASYEQYF
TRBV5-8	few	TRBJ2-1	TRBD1	TGTGCCAGCAGCTTGGGGAGCCTCCAGGGGGATGAGCAGTTCTTC	CASSLGSLQGDEQFF
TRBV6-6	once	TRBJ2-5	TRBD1	TGTGCCAGCAGTTATGGGACAGGGGAAGGGACCCAGTACTTC	CASSYGTGEGTQYF
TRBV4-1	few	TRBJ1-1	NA	TGCGCCAGCAGCCACGCCCAAGGGGCAGGGAACACTGAAGCTTTCTTT	CASSHAQGAGNTEAFF
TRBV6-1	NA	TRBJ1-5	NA	TGTGCCAGCAGTGCCAGAGAGGTGTGGGGCAATCAGCCCCAGCATTTT	CASSAREVWGNQPQHF
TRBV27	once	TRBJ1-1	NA	TGTGCCAGCAGCGACAGGAGGAACACTGAAGCTTTCTTT	CASSDRRNTEAFF
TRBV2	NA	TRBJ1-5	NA	TGTGCCAGCAGTGGTGGGGGAGGCTTCGCAAATCAGCCCCAGCATTTT	CASSGGGGFANQPQHF
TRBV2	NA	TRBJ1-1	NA	TGTGCCAGCAGTGACCAGGGATTGAACACTGAAGCTTTCTTT	CASSDQGLNTEAFF
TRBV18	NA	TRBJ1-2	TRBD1	TGTGCCAGCTCACCACAGGCAGGGGGAAATAACTATGGCTACACCTTC	CASSPQAGGNNYGYTF
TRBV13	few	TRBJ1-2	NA	TGTGCCAGCAGCTTAAGCGGCGTGGACTATGGCTACACCTTC	CASSLSGVDYGYTF
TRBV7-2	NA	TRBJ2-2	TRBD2	TGTGCCAGCAGCTTAACGGGGGGAATGAGCACCGGGGAGCTGTTTTTT	CASSLTGGMSTGELFF
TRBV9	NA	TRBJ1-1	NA	TGTGCCAGCAGCGTCGACCAGGGAATCAAGAACACTGAAGCTTTCTTT	CASSVDQGIKNTEAFF
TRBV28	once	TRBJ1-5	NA	TGTGCCAGCAGCCCCGGCAATCAGCCCCAGCATTTT	CASSPGNQPQHF
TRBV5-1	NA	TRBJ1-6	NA	TGCGCCAGCAGCTTGGAGCAGGGCGGTAATTCACCCCTCCACTTT	CASSLEQGGNSPLHF
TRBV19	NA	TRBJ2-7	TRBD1	TGTGCCAGTACCACGGGACAGCCCTACGAGCAGTACTTC	CASTTGQPYEQYF
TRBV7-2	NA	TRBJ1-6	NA	TGTGCCAGCAGCTCGGGGGTCTCCTATAATTCACCCCTCCACTTT	CASSSGVSYNSPLHF
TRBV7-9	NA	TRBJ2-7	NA	TGTGCCAGCAGCGATCGACAGAGCTCCTACGAGCAGTACTTC	CASSDRQSSYEQYF
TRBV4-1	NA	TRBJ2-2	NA	TGCGCCAGCAGCCTATTCTCCGGGGGTAACACCGGGGAGCTGTTTTTT	CASSLFSGGNTGELFF
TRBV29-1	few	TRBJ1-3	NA	TGCAGCGTTGGGGCGGCGGGGGGAAACACCATATATTTT	CSVGAAGGNTIYF
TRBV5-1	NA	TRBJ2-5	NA	TGCGCCAGCAGCACAACGGACGGGGGGACCCAGTACTTC	CASSTTDGGTQYF
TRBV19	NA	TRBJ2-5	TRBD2	TGTGCCAGTAGTATACGGACTAGCGGGGGGGGCGAGACCCAGTACTTC	CASSIRTSGGGETQYF
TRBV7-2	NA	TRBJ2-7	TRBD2	TGTGCCAGCAGCTTCGGGGGGAACTCCTACGAGCAGTACTTC	CASSFGGNSYEQYF
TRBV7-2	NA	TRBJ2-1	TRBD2	TGTGCCAGCAGCTCGTCGGGACTAGCGGGGGTCTACAATGAGCAGTTCTTC	CASSSSGLAGVYNEQFF
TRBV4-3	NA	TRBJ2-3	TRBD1	TGCGCCAGCAGCCAAGATCACAGGGGGCCTAGCGGCGCTAGCACAGATACGCAGTATTTT	CASSQDHRGPSGASTDTQYF
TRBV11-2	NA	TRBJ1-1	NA	TGTGCCAGCAGCTTAGATACAGGCACTTGGAACACTGAAGCTTTCTTT	CASSLDTGTWNTEAFF
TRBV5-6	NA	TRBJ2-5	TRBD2	TGTGCCAGCAGCCGAGGATGGGGGGGAGAGACCCAGTACTTC	CASSRGWGGETQYF
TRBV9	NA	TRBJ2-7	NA	TGTGCCAGCAGCGAAGGGGGTTTCACCTACGAGCAGTACTTC	CASSEGGFTYEQYF
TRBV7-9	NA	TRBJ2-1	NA	TGTGCCAGCAGCTTAGCGGGGGGGCAATACAATGAGCAGTTCTTC	CASSLAGGQYNEQFF
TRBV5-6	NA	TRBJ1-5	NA	TGTGCCAGCAGCTTGTTCAGTAGCAATCAGCCCCAGCATTTT	CASSLFSSNQPQHF